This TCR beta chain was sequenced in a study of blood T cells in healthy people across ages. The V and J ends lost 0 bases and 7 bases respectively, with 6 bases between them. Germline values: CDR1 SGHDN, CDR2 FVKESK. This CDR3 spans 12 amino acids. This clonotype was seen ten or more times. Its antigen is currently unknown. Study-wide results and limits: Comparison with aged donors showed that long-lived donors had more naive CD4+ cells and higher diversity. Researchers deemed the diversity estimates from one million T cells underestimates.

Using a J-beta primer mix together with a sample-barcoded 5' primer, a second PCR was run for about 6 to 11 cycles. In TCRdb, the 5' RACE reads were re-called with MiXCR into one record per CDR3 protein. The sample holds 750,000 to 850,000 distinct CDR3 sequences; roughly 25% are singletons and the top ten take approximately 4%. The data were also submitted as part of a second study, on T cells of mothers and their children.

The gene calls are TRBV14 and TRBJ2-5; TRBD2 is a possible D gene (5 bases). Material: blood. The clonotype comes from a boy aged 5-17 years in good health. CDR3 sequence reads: CASSQERGTQYF. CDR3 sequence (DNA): TGTGCCAGCAGCCAAGAACGGGGGACCCAGTACTTC.